The source of this TCR beta chain is a study of post-analysis software for immune sequencing data. Study information: The courses of disease that were included comprised relapsing-remitting, secondary progressive and progressive-relapsing multiple sclerosis.

Unique molecular identifiers were carried by the TCR beta cDNA libraries. TCRdb passed the PCR reads through MiXCR, listing each CDR3 protein once. The sample yields hundreds of thousands of distinct CDR3 sequences, roughly 27% seen once. This clonotype was picked up many times. Its matching antigen is unknown. V was trimmed by 7 bases and J by 7 bases, leaving 19 bases between them. This CDR3 comprises 14 residues. Points from the study as a whole: Compared with controls, patients showed significantly lower normalized Chao1 diversity. The authors found that F measure strongly co-clustered same-batch samples. TRBV5-6, TRBV5-1 and TRBV20-1 belonged to a set of roughly 5 TRBV segments that were more frequent in patients than controls.

This chain connects TRBV12-3 or TRBV12-4 to TRBJ2-5, with D perhaps matching TRBD2 (6 bases). Sequencing was done on a sample of blood. This receptor was obtained from a girl between 5 and 17 years old with multiple sclerosis. In DNA, the CDR3 is TGTGCCAGCACCCGGTTAGAAGTCGGGGGGACCCAGTACTTC. Protein product: CASTRLEVGGTQYF.